The 17 T cell receptor beta chains below were found in one sample sequenced in a study of Ad26.COV2.S vaccination and SARS-CoV-2 variants. Treatment here: about 20 received Ad26.COV2.S at low or high dose, single or two shots; roughly five received placebo; per-sample allocation not given. Samples came from day 63 after the first vaccine or placebo injection. Here immunoSEQ multiplex PCR was the method, and the copy in TCRdb shows in-frame clones only, minus some. This table has around 450,000 clones, 80% to 90% appearing once. The starting material was peripheral blood, obtained in a trial of Ad26.COV2.S vaccine versus placebo. The receptors stem from a person between 18 and 60 years old who received the Ad26.COV2.S COVID-19 vaccine or a placebo.

In its sample, this clone was seen once. The J gene is TRBJ2-7, the V gene TRBV28, with D perhaps TRBD2 (5 bases). With 8 bases removed from V and 0 bases from J, the gap between germline ends came to 14 bases. The germline V gene encodes CDR1 MDHEN and CDR2 SYDVKM. CDR3 length: 14 residues. The CDR3 is CASLGFGSSYEQYF. CDR3 sequence (DNA): TGTGCCAGCTTGGGTTTTGGGAGCTCCTACGAGCAGTACTTC.

This clone was recorded only once. The gene calls are TRBV4-3 and TRBJ2-7, with TRBD2 matching 10 bases. The V segment lost 5 bases and the J segment 6 bases; nucleotides outside the gene matches: 7. Germline V lookup: CDR1 LGHNA, CDR2 YSLEER. This CDR3 comprises 14 residues. As DNA, the CDR3 is TGCGCCAGCAGCACGACTAGCGGGTTTGGCGAGCAGTACTTC. Translated: CASSTTSGFGEQYF.

The rearrangement links TRBV25-1 to TRBJ1-1; D is possibly TRBD1 (5 bases). The CDR3 length is 15 residues. V was cut by 2 bases and J by 4 bases, with 14 bases left in between. The germline V gene has CDR1 MGHDK and CDR2 SYGVNS. The CDR3 DNA is TGTGCCAGCAGTGAAATCGGAGGGGAGAGCACTGAAGCTTTCTTT. Its protein product is CASSEIGGESTEAFF.

The J gene is TRBJ1-4, the V gene TRBV27; no firm D call. The CDR3 contains 13 residues. V lost 0 bases to trimming and J lost 7 bases, with 6 bases between them. CDR1 MNHEY and CDR2 SMNVEV come from the germline V gene (reference sequence). The CDR3 nucleotides read TGTGCCAGCAGTTTATCCGATGGTGAAAAACTGTTTTTT. Amino acid sequence: CASSLSDGEKLFF.

The CDR3 is CASSLREMTETQYF. CDR3 DNA: TGTGCCAGCAGCCTCAGGGAGATGACAGAGACCCAGTACTTC. This chain links TRBV9 with TRBJ2-5; either TRBD1 or TRBD2 may fit D (5 bases each). V lost 4 bases and J lost 4, with 14 bases in between. In germline, CDR1 is SGDLS, CDR2 YYNGEE. CDR3 length: 14 amino acids. Filled out from reference TRBV9 and TRBJ2-5, the complete variable domain reads DSGVTQTPKHLITATGQRVTLRCSPRSGDLSVYWYQQSLDQGLQFLIQYYNGEERAKGNILERFSAQQFPDLHSELNLSSLELGDSALYFCASSLREMTETQYFGPGTRLLVL.

V usage is TRBV2 and J usage is TRBJ2-2; 10 bases are shared with TRBD2. The CDR3 is 15 amino acids. V lost 4 bases and J lost 5; bases outside the gene matches: 4. Per the germline V gene, CDR1 is SNHLY and CDR2 is FYNNEI. The CDR3 spells CASSGLAGATGELFF. The CDR3 nucleotides read TGTGCCAGCAGTGGGCTAGCGGGAGCGACCGGGGAGCTGTTTTTT. Looking up the rest from reference TRBV2 and TRBJ2-2 gives the full variable domain: EPEVTQTPSHQVTQMGQEVILRCVPISNHLYFYWYRQILGQKVEFLVSFYNNEISEKSEIFDDQFSVERPDGSNFTLKIRSTKLEDSAMYFCASSGLAGATGELFFGEGSRLTVL.

The gene calls are TRBV13 and TRBJ1-4, with unresolved D. This CDR3 spans 14 amino acids. Trimming took off 3 bases at V and 8 bases at J, with 13 bases between the two ends. The germline CDR1 and CDR2 sequences are PRHDT and FYEKMQ (reference sequence). The CDR3 nucleotides are TGTGCCAGCAGCTTTAGCCTAGGTGGCGAAAAACTGTTTTTT. Residues: CASSFSLGGEKLFF.

The V and J genes are TRBV19 and TRBJ2-7; the D gene is possibly TRBD2 (5 bases). V was clipped by 4 bases and J by 3 bases, with 13 bases between them. Germline V gene sequence: CDR1 LNHDA, CDR2 SQIVND (reference sequence). The CDR3 contains 14 residues. The CDR3 DNA sequence: TGTGCCAGTAGTAGGCCCGGGAACCACTACGAGCAGTACTTC. It yields the protein CASSRPGNHYEQYF.

This clone has only one observation. The rearrangement uses TRBV15 and TRBJ2-1; D is unresolved. Per the germline V gene, CDR1 is LNHNV and CDR2 is YYDKDF (reference sequence). CDR3 length equals 11 residues. The ends were cut back, 5 bases at V and 3 bases at J, with 2 bases in the middle. The CDR3 here is CATSGYNEQFF. CDR3 sequence (DNA): TGTGCCACCAGCGGCTACAATGAGCAGTTCTTC.

The chain joins TRBV11-3 to TRBJ1-1; perhaps TRBD1 as D (5 bases). Trimming stripped 5 bases from V and 1 base from J, with 5 bases between. The CDR3 loop spans 12 amino acids. Germline V gene sequence: CDR1 SGHNT, CDR2 YENEEA. Written as DNA, the CDR3 is TGTGCCAGCAGCAGGGGGAACACTGAAGCTTTCTTT. Translated, it gives CASSRGNTEAFF. The full variable domain, rest sourced from reference TRBV11-3 and TRBJ1-1, is EAGVVQSPRYKIIEKKQPVAFWCNPISGHNTLYWYLQNLGQGPELLIRYENEEAVDDSQLPKDRFSAERLKGVDSTLKIQPAELGDSAVYLCASSRGNTEAFFGQGTRLTVV.

The chain has TRBV3-1 (or the pseudogene TRBV3-2) and TRBJ2-7; maybe TRBD2 (5 bases). Germline CDR1 reads LGHDT; CDR2 reads YNNKEL (reference sequence). V lost 2 bases, J lost 3 bases, and 11 bases lay in between. The CDR3 covers 14 residues. The CDR3 bases are TGTGCCAGCAGCCAACTAGCAGGAGACTACGAGCAGTACTTC. Translated: CASSQLAGDYEQYF.

The gene calls are TRBV7-2 and TRBJ1-1; D may be TRBD1 (5 bases). V shed 6 bases and J shed 0 bases, with 14 bases lying between them. The CDR3 consists of 15 residues. Germline CDR1 and CDR2: SGHTA and FQGNSA. The CDR3: CASRDVGTLNTEAFF. CDR3 DNA: TGTGCCAGCAGGGACGTAGGGACTTTGAACACTGAAGCTTTCTTT.

This clone was seen only a few times. The chain uses TRBV6-2 or TRBV6-3 and TRBJ1-2; D is unclear. The CDR3 loop spans 12 amino acids. The ends were cut back, 2 bases at V and 3 bases at J, with 4 bases in the middle. Germline V gene lookup returns CDR1 MNHEY and CDR2 SVGEGT. The CDR3 DNA reads TGTGCCAGCAGTTACCATGACTATGGCTACACCTTC. Translation: CASSYHDYGYTF.

V gene TRBV29-1 combines with J gene TRBJ1-5; TRBD1 aligns across 7 bases. The CDR3 totals 13 residues. The germline CDR1 and CDR2 sequences are SQVTM and ANQGSEA. V was pared by 4 bases and J by 4 bases, with 4 bases of the junction left unmatched. CDR3 DNA sequence: TGCAGCGTTGGGGACAGCTTAAATCAGCCCCAGCATTTT. This gives the protein CSVGDSLNQPQHF.

The chain employs TRBV7-6 and TRBJ2-2; no clear D. Germline V lookup: CDR1 SGHVS, CDR2 FNYEAQ. The CDR3 has 15 residues. V was clipped by 5 bases and J by 4 bases, with 14 bases between them. The CDR3 coding sequence is TGTGCCAGCAGCCCAGGCTGGGGTGGCACCGGGGAGCTGTTTTTT. Its protein is CASSPGWGGTGELFF.

V gene TRBV19 combines with J gene TRBJ2-7; no clear D gene. The CDR3 is made up of 14 amino acids. Trimming cost V 0 bases and J 2 bases, with 8 bases left between them. Germline V gives CDR1 LNHDA, CDR2 SQIVND (reference sequence). CDR3 DNA: TGTGCCAGTAGTATAGACTCTTCGACCTACGAGCAGTACTTC. The encoded protein is CASSIDSSTYEQYF.

The count of this clone is one. The chain has TRBV10-3 and TRBJ1-1; D possibly corresponds to TRBD1 (5 bases). This CDR3 has 12 residues. Germline V gives CDR1 ENHRY, CDR2 SYGVKD. V was clipped by 9 bases and J by 6 bases, with 14 bases between them. CDR3 coding DNA: TGTGCCATACGGGGGGTCGCCGCTGAAGCTTTCTTT. It yields the protein CAIRGVAAEAFF.